The 23 T cell receptor beta chains given below trace back to one sample, sequenced in a study of blood T cell repertoires in COVID-19 (dated by TCRdb to between 2020 and 2021). Library creation used the immunoSEQ multiplex PCR assay. The table comes from immuneACCESS by way of TCRdb, which keeps in-frame sequences with V and J called. Part of the clones is missing from these tables; in studies checked, under half for an unresolved V gene and the rest for unknown reasons. This sample is represented by 90,000 to 100,000 clones; around 80% of them were singletons. The ten top clones hold around a quarter of the sample. Sequencing was performed on peripheral blood. These receptors were collected from a man between 70 and 80 years old with acute or convalescent COVID-19.

This chain joins TRBV12-3 or TRBV12-4 and TRBJ2-3; 7 bases line up with TRBD2. V lost 4 bases to trimming and J lost 8 bases; unmatched junction nucleotides: 6. There are 13 residues in the CDR3. In DNA form, the CDR3 reads TGTGCCAGCAGTTCCCCCTTAGCGGGTACGCAGTATTTT. Translated: CASSSPLAGTQYF.

The chain is built from TRBV19 and TRBJ2-1, with 7 bases aligning to TRBD1. Trimming removed 2 bases from V and 6 bases from J; junction bases left unmatched: 7. The CDR3 has 15 amino acids. Germline V gene lookup returns CDR1 LNHDA and CDR2 SQIVND (reference sequence). CDR3 in amino acids: CASSILGGQANEQFF. CDR3 in DNA: TGTGCCAGTAGTATATTGGGCGGACAGGCCAATGAGCAGTTCTTC.

The chain joins TRBV10-3 to TRBJ1-1; the D is unclear. The germline V and J ends were trimmed by 0 bases and 2 bases, with 10 bases remaining between them. Germline assignment: CDR1 ENHRY and CDR2 SYGVKD. The CDR3 is 15 amino acids. This chain's CDR3 is CAISESTQINTEAFF. For the CDR3, the DNA is TGTGCCATCAGTGAGTCGACACAGATAAACACTGAAGCTTTCTTT.

This chain uses TRBV28 with TRBJ1-2; TRBD1 is a possible D gene (6 bases). V lost 3 bases, J lost 3 bases, and 11 bases lay in between. The CDR3 has 14 amino acids. Germline V gene lookup returns CDR1 MDHEN and CDR2 SYDVKM. CDR3 in amino acids: CASSLSQGDYGYTF. The DNA for the CDR3 is TGTGCCAGCAGTTTGTCACAGGGAGACTATGGCTACACCTTC.

This chain joins TRBV2 and TRBJ2-1; D might be TRBD1 (6 bases). The CDR3 sequence is 17 residues long. V lost 7 bases to trimming and J lost 6 bases, with 25 bases between them. Germline V gene lookup returns CDR1 SNHLY and CDR2 FYNNEI. CDR3 protein: CASIRTPGTMPLNEQFF. The CDR3 nucleotides are TGTGCCAGCATCCGAACCCCCGGGACAATGCCTCTCAATGAGCAGTTCTTC.

The CDR3 DNA is TGTGCCAGTAGGAGCACGATCTTCGGGGATAGCTGGTCTGGGGCCAACGTCCTGACTTTC. It specifies CASRSTIFGDSWSGANVLTF. The chain joins TRBV19 to TRBJ2-6; possible D gene TRBD2, 5 bases. Deletions cut 6 bases from V and 1 base from J, with 25 bases between. Germline V CDR1 and CDR2: LNHDA, SQIVND (reference sequence). The CDR3 is 20 amino acids.

The chain is built from TRBV30 and TRBJ1-2; 8 nucleotides agree with TRBD1. Germline V gene data show CDR1 as GTSNPN and CDR2 as SVGIG (reference sequence). The CDR3 length is 14 residues. Trimming cost V 4 bases and J 7 bases; bases outside gene matches: 11. This chain's CDR3 is CAWTYKAGGGGYTF. The CDR3 DNA reads TGTGCCTGGACCTACAAGGCAGGGGGCGGTGGCTACACCTTC.

This clone has only a few counts. The chain recombines TRBV5-6 with TRBJ2-3; 11 bases line up with TRBD2. The CDR3 length is 14 residues. Germline V lookup: CDR1 SGHDT, CDR2 YYEEEE. The V segment lost 0 bases and the J segment 6 bases; nucleotides outside the gene matches: 0. CDR3 sequence reads: CASSLASGGDTQYF. In nucleotides, the CDR3 is TGTGCCAGCAGCTTGGCTAGCGGGGGGGATACGCAGTATTTT.

V gene TRBV27 combines with J gene TRBJ1-4; D call uncertain. Trimming cost V 2 bases and J 5 bases, with 6 bases left between them. Germline V gives CDR1 MNHEY, CDR2 SMNVEV (reference sequence). The CDR3 consists of 13 residues. The CDR3 region is CASSLNGNEKLFF. DNA of the CDR3: TGTGCCAGCAGTTTAAACGGGAATGAAAAACTGTTTTTT.

The gene calls are TRBV2 and TRBJ2-7, with D hard to call. The ends were cut back, 4 bases at V and 5 bases at J, with 3 bases in the middle. The CDR3 has 10 residues. Germline CDR1 SNHLY, CDR2 FYNNEI. The DNA for the CDR3 is TGTGCCAGCAGTGTTAACGAGCAGTACTTC. Its translation is CASSVNEQYF.

This chain uses TRBV7-8 with TRBJ1-1; 7 bases match TRBD1. V was pared by 5 bases and J by 1 base, with 10 bases of the junction left unmatched. Germline lookup yields CDR1 SGHVS and CDR2 FQNEAQ. This CDR3 has 16 amino acids. CDR3 residues: CASSLMAGTANTEAFF. The DNA of the CDR3 is TGTGCCAGCAGCCTCATGGCGGGGACAGCGAACACTGAAGCTTTCTTT.

This clone has only a few counts. The chain combines TRBV11-2 with TRBJ1-1, with D unclear. The germline V gene encodes CDR1 SGHAT and CDR2 FQNNGV. This CDR3 spans 13 amino acids. Trimming removed 4 bases from V and 4 bases from J, with 10 bases in between. This CDR3 is CASSSSRSTEAFF. In nucleotides, the CDR3 is TGTGCCAGCAGCTCGTCTAGGAGCACTGAAGCTTTCTTT.

The chain carries TRBV27 and TRBJ2-1; 9 bases line up with TRBD2. Looked up from germline, CDR1 is MNHEY and CDR2 is SMNVEV (reference sequence). V gave up 1 base and J gave up 4 bases; unmatched junction bases: 11. This CDR3 contains 18 residues. CDR3 DNA sequence: TGTGCCAGCAGTTTATTTTTAGCGGGGGACAGCCCTTACAATGAGCAGTTCTTC. The encoded protein is CASSLFLAGDSPYNEQFF.

J is TRBJ2-6 and V is TRBV13, with 9 bases lining up with TRBD1. V shed 1 base and J 0 bases; nucleotides not matched to a gene: 4. In germline, CDR1 is PRHDT, CDR2 FYEKMQ (reference sequence). CDR3 length: 18 amino acids. CDR3 DNA sequence: TGTGCCAGCAGCTTAGAGGGACAGGGCCTCTCTGGGGCCAACGTCCTGACTTTC. It specifies CASSLEGQGLSGANVLTF.

This rearrangement joins TRBV27 to TRBJ2-7, with 9 positions matching TRBD1. Trimming cost V 0 bases and J 2 bases; bases outside gene matches: 5. The CDR3 sequence is 16 residues long. From germline, CDR1 is MNHEY and CDR2 SMNVEV (reference sequence). CDR3 in DNA: TGTGCCAGCAGTTTATCCTGGGACAGGGACCCCTACGAGCAGTACTTC. Translation: CASSLSWDRDPYEQYF.

This clone is classed as medium-sized. The chain recombines TRBV27 with TRBJ2-2; D gene unclear. Trimming took off 6 bases at V and 1 base at J, with 9 bases between the two ends. Germline values: CDR1 MNHEY, CDR2 SMNVEV (reference sequence). CDR3 length: 14 amino acids. The CDR3 coding sequence is TGTGCCAGCAGCTCCCTAGGGAACACCGGGGAGCTGTTTTTT. This translates into CASSSLGNTGELFF.

This clone was counted a single time. This chain links TRBV20-1 with TRBJ2-1, with unresolved D. There are 15 residues in the CDR3. Trimming left V 3 bases short and J 7 bases short, with 19 bases between. CDR1 is DFQATT, CDR2 SNEGSKA, per germline (reference sequence). CDR3 coding DNA: TGCAGTGCTAGTGATAGCTCCGGAGCTGGTAATGAGCAGTTCTTC. Its translation: CSASDSSGAGNEQFF.

V is TRBV5-1 and J is TRBJ2-3; 13 bases match TRBD2. Trimming at V came to 5 bases and at J to 4 bases, leaving 4 bases not matched to a gene. The germline V gene has CDR1 SGHRS and CDR2 YFSETQ. The CDR3 covers 15 residues. The CDR3 here is CASRLAGGPADTQYF. As DNA, the CDR3 is TGCGCCAGCAGACTAGCGGGAGGGCCCGCAGATACGCAGTATTTT.

This rearrangement joins TRBV7-6 to TRBJ2-7, with a tentative D call TRBD1 (5 bases). CDR3 length: 14 amino acids. V was clipped by 3 bases and J by 0 bases, with 9 bases between them. In germline, CDR1 is SGHVS, CDR2 FNYEAQ. The CDR3 loop is CASSFDRTSYEQYF. As DNA, the CDR3 is TGTGCCAGCAGCTTCGACAGAACCTCCTACGAGCAGTACTTC.

This clone was detected many times. The chain joins TRBV28 to TRBJ2-1; 13 bases are a match to TRBD2. Germline CDR1 is MDHEN and CDR2 is SYDVKM. Trimming at V came to 4 bases and at J to 4 bases, leaving 13 bases not matched to a gene. This CDR3 has 19 residues. The DNA for the CDR3 is TGTGCCAGCAGTTCGGGACAGGGGACTAGCGGGAAATTTTACAATGAGCAGTTCTTC. It translates to CASSSGQGTSGKFYNEQFF.

The chain is built from TRBV29-1 and TRBJ2-1, with 9 bases identical to TRBD2. Per germline, CDR1 SQVTM and CDR2 ANQGSEA. The CDR3 spans 13 residues. With 5 bases clipped from V and 8 bases from J, the junction kept 7 bases outside the gene matches. CDR3 bases: TGCAGCGTTTTTGCGGGAGGGCCGCATGAGCAGTTCTTC. It translates to CSVFAGGPHEQFF.

The chain links TRBV5-4 to TRBJ2-2, with 8 bases fitting TRBD1. After removal of 2 bases from V and 6 bases from J, the junction contained 9 bases not matched to a gene. Germline V gene data show CDR1 as SGHNT and CDR2 as YYREEE (reference sequence). The CDR3 is 16 amino acids. The CDR3 here is CASSFAEQGAAGELFF. The CDR3 nucleotides are TGTGCCAGCAGCTTCGCCGAGCAGGGGGCCGCCGGGGAGCTGTTTTTT.

The gene calls are TRBV6-5 and TRBJ1-4, with D perhaps TRBD1 (5 bases). There are 14 residues in the CDR3. The germline V and J ends were trimmed by 7 bases and 0 bases, with 9 bases remaining between them. Germline V gene sequence: CDR1 MNHEY, CDR2 SVGAGI. CDR3 residues: CASTKTATNEKLFF. In DNA, the CDR3 is TGTGCCAGCACCAAGACAGCAACTAATGAAAAACTGTTTTTT.